One and the same sample provided the 23 T cell receptor beta chains below, sequenced in a study of control samples from healthy donors and cancer patients. Assay: immunoSEQ multiplex PCR; the TCRdb copy retains only in-frame clones and omits some. There are 150,000 to 200,000 clones in the sample; 90% occur only once, and more than 1.3% lies in the top ten. Sequences were obtained from blood. Receptor source: a woman in her forties or fifties in good health.

The V call is TRBV4-3, the J call TRBJ1-2; no clear D. Germline CDR1 is LGHNA and CDR2 is YSLEER. The V gene lost 0 bases and the J gene lost 4 bases, with 12 bases spanning the gap. The CDR3 consists of 15 residues. DNA for the CDR3: TGCGCCAGCAGCCAAGATGGGCTCTCATCCTATGGCTACACCTTC. Its translation: CASSQDGLSSYGYTF.

The gene calls are TRBV27 and TRBJ1-3; 8 positions agree with TRBD1. Germline trimming cut 8 bases from V and 4 bases from J; bases unmatched to any gene: 10. From germline, CDR1 is MNHEY and CDR2 SMNVEV (reference sequence). The CDR3 has 15 amino acids. CDR3 loop: CASGKQGASGNTIYF. As DNA, the CDR3 is TGTGCCAGCGGGAAGCAGGGGGCGTCGGGAAACACCATATATTTT.

This chain connects TRBV29-1 to TRBJ2-7, with TRBD1 matching 8 bases. J gave up 3 bases and V 7 bases, and 5 bases lay outside the gene matches. The V gene's germline CDR1 is SQVTM and CDR2 ANQGSEA. This CDR3 region has 12 residues. The CDR3 DNA reads TGCAGCGCTCAGGACAGGGACTACGAGCAGTACTTC. As protein: CSAQDRDYEQYF.

The chain joins TRBV29-1 to TRBJ1-2; D perhaps matches TRBD1 (5 bases). Trimming shortened V by 2 bases and J by 8 bases, and 18 bases separated the two germline ends. Looked up from germline, CDR1 is SQVTM and CDR2 is ANQGSEA. This CDR3 is 14 amino acids long. This chain's CDR3 is CSVEPAGIRRGYTF. CDR3 DNA sequence: TGCAGCGTTGAACCGGCAGGGATAAGGAGGGGCTACACCTTC.

This clone was seen only a few times. V usage is TRBV4-1 and J usage is TRBJ2-5, with D tentatively TRBD1 or TRBD2 (6 bases each). CDR1 and CDR2 from the germline V gene are MGHRA and YSYEKL. This CDR3 contains 14 residues. V lost 5 bases to trimming and J lost 1 base, with 11 bases between them. CDR3 amino acids: CASSWRGTQETQYF. CDR3 in DNA: TGCGCCAGCAGCTGGAGGGGGACCCAAGAGACCCAGTACTTC.

This clone turned up a few times. The chain recombines TRBV10-3 with TRBJ1-1; no clear D. The germline V gene encodes CDR1 ENHRY and CDR2 SYGVKD. The CDR3 runs 13 residues. V lost 6 bases and J 1 base, leaving 9 bases between the germline ends. Written as DNA, the CDR3 is TGTGCCATCAGCCAGGACCCGAACACTGAAGCTTTCTTT. Protein sequence: CAISQDPNTEAFF.

The CDR3 DNA reads TGTGCCAGCAGTGATAGGGGCGGCACCTACGAGCAGTACTTC. It encodes CASSDRGGTYEQYF. The V call is TRBV6-1, the J call TRBJ2-7; D may be TRBD1 (5 bases). Trimming removed 3 bases from V and 2 bases from J, with 11 bases in between. This CDR3 comprises 14 residues. CDR1 MNHNS and CDR2 SASEGT come from the germline V gene.

The V and J genes are TRBV6-5 and TRBJ2-7; a weak D match, TRBD2 (6 bases). V was trimmed by 7 bases and J by 0 bases, leaving 13 bases between them. The germline CDR1 and CDR2 sequences are MNHEY and SVGAGI. The CDR3 length is 14 residues. For the CDR3, the DNA is TGTGCCAGCACGCGTGGGAGGAACTCCTACGAGCAGTACTTC. It codes for CASTRGRNSYEQYF.

This clone was detected only a few times. This chain joins TRBV30 and TRBJ1-2, with D possibly matching TRBD1 (6 bases). Trimming stripped 0 bases from V and 6 bases from J, with 17 bases between. In germline, CDR1 is GTSNPN, CDR2 SVGIG (reference sequence). The CDR3 contains 15 residues. The CDR3 nucleotides are TGTGCCTGGAGTGTACGCTCACAGGGAGGAGATGGCTACACCTTC. Protein: CAWSVRSQGGDGYTF.

J is TRBJ2-2 and V is TRBV3-1 (or the pseudogene TRBV3-2); D is unclear. In germline, CDR1 is LGHDT, CDR2 YNNKEL (reference sequence). Trimming took off 1 base at V and 6 bases at J, with 15 bases between the two ends. This CDR3 is 16 amino acids long. CDR3 coding DNA: TGTGCCAGCAGCCAAGGCGTTTTAGTGGTGTCCGGGGAGCTGTTTTTT. Translation gives CASSQGVLVVSGELFF.

The chain has TRBV7-9 and TRBJ2-3; 12 bases are shared with TRBD2. This CDR3 has 16 residues. The V gene's germline CDR1 is SEHNR and CDR2 FQNEAQ (reference sequence). The trim removed 5 bases at V and 1 base at J, leaving 4 bases unmatched. CDR3 region: CASSDRTSGGTDTQYF. In DNA, the CDR3 is TGTGCCAGCAGCGACCGGACTAGCGGGGGCACAGATACGCAGTATTTT. Using reference TRBV7-9 and TRBJ2-3 for the parts outside the CDR3, the full variable domain is DTGVSQNPRHKITKRGQNVTFRCDPISEHNRLYWYRQTLGQGPEFLTYFQNEAQLEKSRLLSDRFSAERPKGSFSTLEIQRTEQGDSAMYLCASSDRTSGGTDTQYFGPGTRLTVL.

This sequence joins TRBV5-6 and TRBJ2-3; D may be TRBD1 (6 bases). V shed 0 bases and J shed 5 bases, with 16 bases lying between them. The CDR3 length is 16 residues. Germline V gives CDR1 SGHDT, CDR2 YYEEEE. Here the CDR3 reads CASSLGGVGAQDTQYF. The CDR3 DNA reads as TGTGCCAGCAGCTTGGGGGGAGTGGGGGCGCAAGATACGCAGTATTTT. Drawing the rest from reference TRBV5-6 and TRBJ2-3, the complete variable domain is DAGVTQSPTHLIKTRGQQVTLRCSPKSGHDTVSWYQQALGQGPQFIFQYYEEEERQRGNFPDRFSGHQFPNYSSELNVNALLLGDSALYLCASSLGGVGAQDTQYFGPGTRLTVL.

The rearrangement links TRBV7-2 to TRBJ2-5, with TRBD2 identical over 9 bases. Germline V gene lookup returns CDR1 SGHTA and CDR2 FQGNSA. V dropped 2 bases and J dropped 5; count of bases not matched to a gene: 0. The CDR3 totals 13 residues. CDR3 loop: CASSLSGGETQYF. CDR3 sequence (DNA): TGTGCCAGCAGCTTAAGCGGGGGGGAGACCCAGTACTTC.

This clone was recorded once. This chain links TRBV5-1 with TRBJ2-7; 8 bases are a match to TRBD1. Germline CDR1 reads SGHRS; CDR2 reads YFSETQ. The CDR3 spans 15 residues. Trimming took 4 bases from V and 3 from J; bases not matched to a gene: 9. The CDR3 DNA is TGCGCCAGCAGCGAGGACAGGGTGGAGGTCTACGAGCAGTACTTC. Amino acids: CASSEDRVEVYEQYF.

This rearrangement joins TRBV13 to TRBJ1-2; the D gene is possibly TRBD1 (6 bases). This CDR3 is built from 15 residues. The germline V gene encodes CDR1 PRHDT and CDR2 FYEKMQ (reference sequence). Trimming removed 3 bases at V and 0 bases at J, with 11 bases between. This CDR3 reads CASSFKTGANYGYTF. CDR3 nucleotides: TGTGCCAGCAGCTTCAAGACAGGCGCTAACTATGGCTACACCTTC.

The J gene is TRBJ1-1, the V gene TRBV5-1, with TRBD1 as a possible D gene (5 bases). Germline CDR1 reads SGHRS; CDR2 reads YFSETQ. Trimming left V 0 bases short and J 1 base short, with 7 bases between. The CDR3 length is 14 residues. The CDR3 sequence: CASSLGQQNTEAFF. The CDR3 coding sequence is TGCGCCAGCAGCTTGGGACAGCAGAACACTGAAGCTTTCTTT.

J is TRBJ1-2 and V is TRBV5-4; D unresolved. CDR1 and CDR2 from the germline V gene are SGHNT and YYREEE (reference sequence). This CDR3 spans 13 amino acids. With 1 base removed from V and 6 bases from J, the gap between germline ends came to 10 bases. CDR3 nucleotide sequence: TGTGCCAGCAGCTTGAAGGGTGTTGATGGCTACACCTTC. Protein: CASSLKGVDGYTF.

This chain joins TRBV28 and TRBJ2-2; 8 bases align to TRBD2. Germline CDR1 and CDR2: MDHEN and SYDVKM. The CDR3 extends over 15 amino acids. V shed 5 bases and J 4 bases; nucleotides not matched to a gene: 6. Here the CDR3 DNA reads TGTGCCAGCAGTCTAGGACTAGCATCCACCGGGGAGCTGTTTTTT. Protein: CASSLGLASTGELFF.

The chain couples TRBV27 to TRBJ1-6, with 7 bases lining up with TRBD1. CDR3 length equals 16 residues. V trimming: 5 bases; J trimming: 14 bases; junction bases outside the gene matches: 18. Germline V gene sequence: CDR1 MNHEY, CDR2 SMNVEV (reference sequence). CDR3 sequence: CASSLDPGHGRGTLHF. CDR3 coding DNA: TGTGCCAGCAGTCTCGATCCGGGACACGGCAGGGGGACCCTCCACTTT.

This clone was counted a few times. The chain combines TRBV5-1 with TRBJ1-2; TRBD1 matches at 9 bases. CDR1 and CDR2 from the germline V gene are SGHRS and YFSETQ. This CDR3 contains 15 residues. After removal of 0 bases from V and 7 bases from J, the junction contained 7 bases not matched to a gene. CDR3 in amino acids: CASSLALGQGSGYTF. In DNA, the CDR3 is TGCGCCAGCAGCTTGGCCTTAGGACAGGGGTCTGGCTACACCTTC.

CDR3 nucleotides: TGCGCCAGCAGCCAAGGTTGGACAGGGCTAGTTGGCACAGATACGCAGTATTTT. Its protein is CASSQGWTGLVGTDTQYF. This chain uses TRBV4-1 with TRBJ2-3; 8 bases match TRBD1. V lost 1 base to trimming and J lost 1 base; unmatched junction nucleotides: 10. Germline CDR1 is MGHRA and CDR2 is YSYEKL. The CDR3 runs to 18 residues.

This clone has only one observation. The V gene is TRBV10-3, the J gene TRBJ1-4; D uncertain. In germline, CDR1 is ENHRY, CDR2 SYGVKD. V gave up 8 bases and J gave up 7 bases, with 11 bases separating them. The CDR3 totals 12 residues. This CDR3 is CAIGSLSEKLFF. In nucleotides, the CDR3 is TGTGCCATCGGCAGTTTGAGTGAAAAACTGTTTTTT.

The V gene is TRBV9, the J gene TRBJ2-3; weak D call: TRBD1 (6 bases). Trimming removed 0 bases at V and 1 base at J, with 15 bases between. Germline CDR1 reads SGDLS; CDR2 reads YYNGEE. The CDR3 is 17 residues long. The CDR3 nucleotides read TGTGCCAGCAGCGTAGCCACAGGGCCTAAGGGCACAGATACGCAGTATTTT. Residues: CASSVATGPKGTDTQYF. Variable domain in full (rest from reference TRBV9 and TRBJ2-3): DSGVTQTPKHLITATGQRVTLRCSPRSGDLSVYWYQQSLDQGLQFLIQYYNGEERAKGNILERFSAQQFPDLHSELNLSSLELGDSALYFCASSVATGPKGTDTQYFGPGTRLTVL.